This TCR beta chain was sequenced during a study of T-cell reconstitution after alpha-beta-depleted transplantation in children. From germline, CDR1 is LNHNV and CDR2 YYDKDF (reference sequence). The CDR3 consists of 15 residues. V shed 0 bases and J 7 bases; nucleotides not matched to a gene: 4. Study-wide results and caveats: Roughly two months post-transplant, alpha-beta T cells reportedly originated from several hundred graft clones that had expanded.

Turning to this clonotype: Its antigen is not identified.

Unique molecular identifiers were incorporated into the prepared TCRbeta library. One entry per CDR3 protein results from TCRdb running MiXCR on the PCR reads. Of fewer than 550,000 distinct CDR3 sequences in the sample, about 10% were seen once. The sample here was PBMCs, taken before TCRalphabeta/CD19-depleted stem cell transplant. This clonotype originated in a child aged 2 to 9 with inherited bone marrow failure, due to receive a stem cell transplant. This chain links TRBV15 with TRBJ2-1; TRBD2 agrees at 9 bases. The CDR3 region is CATSRDRAGGNEQFF. CDR3 DNA sequence: TGTGCCACCAGCAGAGACCGAGCGGGAGGTAATGAGCAGTTCTTC.